This is a list of T cell receptor beta chains from one sample in a study of tumor and adjacent non-tumor tissue in lung cancer. One entry per CDR3 protein results from TCRdb running MiXCR on the multiplex PCR reads. This table has roughly 67,000 distinct CDR3 sequences, just under 60% appearing once. Sequencing used lung tumor tissue. The receptors here all came from a man between 45 and 60 years old with non-small cell lung cancer. The CDR3 runs from the conserved cysteine through the conserved F or W. A D gene is named only where the DNA matches it firmly. Clone size is stated in some rows and not others, as once, few, many or a class when expanded.

CDR3,DNA,D,V,size,J
CAIKQVYGYTF,TGTGCCATCAAACAGGTCTATGGCTACACCTTC,-,TRBV10-3,many,TRBJ1-2
CASSSPTGRADQPQHF,TGTGCCAGCAGTTCGCCGACAGGGCGAGCGGATCAGCCCCAGCATTTT,TRBD1,TRBV28,few,TRBJ1-5
CASRKTGSGSGNTIYF,TGTGCCAGTAGGAAGACAGGGTCCGGCTCTGGAAACACCATATATTTT,TRBD1,TRBV19,-,TRBJ1-3
CANRRAVQETQYF,TGCGCCAACAGGAGGGCAGTCCAAGAGACCCAGTACTTC,-,TRBV5-1,-,TRBJ2-5
CASSLKPIRYGYTF,TGTGCCAGCAGTTTAAAGCCGATCCGCTATGGCTACACCTTC,-,TRBV27,-,TRBJ1-2
CATQGREKLFF,TGTGCCACCCAGGGGCGTGAAAAACTGTTTTTT,-,TRBV7-9,many,TRBJ1-4
CASSGGTGNNEQFF,TGTGCCAGCAGTGGAGGGACAGGGAACAATGAGCAGTTCTTC,TRBD1,TRBV6-1,-,TRBJ2-1
CASDPDGSLGNIQYF,TGCGCCAGTGATCCGGACGGGAGTCTCGGAAACATTCAGTACTTC,-,TRBV5-1,-,TRBJ2-4
CASYRGAGAGTQYF,TGTGCTAGCTACCGGGGGGCCGGGGCAGGTACGCAGTATTTT,-,TRBV6-1,-,TRBJ2-3
CSASRQDLEQYF,TGCAGTGCTAGTCGACAGGATCTCGAGCAGTACTTC,-,TRBV20-1,many,TRBJ2-7
CASSQDELPSTYEQYF,TGTGCCAGCAGCCAAGATGAACTACCCAGCACCTACGAGCAGTACTTC,-,TRBV4-2,medium-sized,TRBJ2-7
CASSSIQERSEKLLF,TGTGCCAGCAGTTCGATACAGGAGAGGAGCGAAAAACTGTTATTT,-,TRBV28,once,TRBJ1-4
CATRRDGEKLFF,TGCGCCACCCGGAGGGATGGGGAAAAACTGTTTTTT,-,TRBV5-1,many,TRBJ1-4
CASTPRASGDNEQFF,TGTGCCAGCACTCCCCGGGCTAGCGGGGACAATGAGCAGTTCTTC,TRBD2,TRBV6-2/TRBV6-3,medium-sized,TRBJ2-1
CASSLDRPNEQFF,TGTGCCAGCAGTTTAGACCGACCTAATGAGCAGTTCTTC,-,TRBV12-3/TRBV12-4,many,TRBJ2-1
CASSLDTGGETQYF,TGCGCCAGCAGCTTGGACACGGGAGGAGAGACTCAGTACTTC,TRBD2,TRBV5-1,-,TRBJ2-5
CATSTRARNEQFF,TGTGCCACCAGCACGCGGGCGCGGAATGAGCAGTTCTTC,-,TRBV15,-,TRBJ2-1
CAITTDRASYEQYF,TGTGCCATCACGACCGACAGGGCCTCCTACGAGCAGTACTTC,TRBD1,TRBV10-3,many,TRBJ2-7
CGVAVQLGTYEQYF,TGCGGCGTTGCTGTGCAGTTGGGGACCTACGAGCAGTACTTC,-,TRBV29-1,-,TRBJ2-7
CVSSFLLGCQGAQYF,TGTGTCAGCAGTTTTCTACTGGGATGTCAGGGGGCCCAGTACTTC,TRBD1,TRBV12-3/TRBV12-4,-,TRBJ2-5
CASSGGTSGGYTDTQYF,TGTGCCAGCAGCGGAGGGACTAGCGGGGGATACACAGATACACAGTATTTT,TRBD2,TRBV11-3,once,TRBJ2-3
CSVGTSGKPHETQYF,TGCAGCGTGGGGACTAGCGGGAAACCCCATGAGACCCAGTACTTC,TRBD2,TRBV29-1,-,TRBJ2-5
CASSSQGQGSNEQYF,TGTGCCAGCAGTTCACAGGGACAGGGTTCGAACGAGCAGTACTTC,TRBD1,TRBV12-3/TRBV12-4,-,TRBJ2-7
CASSQAMKTEAFF,TGTGCCAGCAGCCAAGCGATGAAGACTGAAGCTTTCTTT,-,TRBV11-2,-,TRBJ1-1
CSVPPGSQGGTQYF,TGCAGCGTCCCGCCTGGTAGCCAAGGGGGGACCCAGTACTTC,-,TRBV29-1,-,TRBJ2-5
CASSQGGSSYNEQFF,TGTGCCAGCAGCCAGGGGGGGTCAAGCTACAATGAGCAGTTCTTC,TRBD2,TRBV4-2,-,TRBJ2-1
CANSLDKGGYEQYF,TGTGCCAACAGCTTAGACAAGGGGGGGTACGAGCAGTACTTC,-,TRBV11-2,-,TRBJ2-7
CASSRIKTSGNYNEQFF,TGTGCCAGCAGCCGAATCAAGACTAGCGGCAATTACAATGAGCAGTTCTTC,TRBD2,TRBV7-9,-,TRBJ2-1
CASSFGGLEGKLFF,TGTGCCAGCAGTTTCGGAGGGCTCGAAGGAAAACTGTTTTTT,-,TRBV12-3/TRBV12-4,many,TRBJ1-4
CVSSVYWTEVVLTF,TGTGTCAGCAGTGTTTATTGGACAGAGGTGGTCCTGACCTTC,-,TRBV6-1,-,TRBJ2-6
CASSYGEMSSYNSPLHF,TGTGCCAGCAGTTACGGCGAGATGAGCTCCTATAATTCACCCCTCCACTTC,-,TRBV6-6,once,TRBJ1-6
CASSVGTSGGYTDAQYF,TGTGCCAGCAGCGTAGGGACTAGCGGGGGATACACAGATGCGCAGTATTTT,TRBD2,TRBV11-3,-,TRBJ2-3
CATTASKGETQYF,TGTGCCACTACCGCCTCGAAGGGGGAGACCCAGTACTTC,-,TRBV6-1,-,TRBJ2-5
CASTGGDTQCF,TGTGCCAGCACTGGTGGAGATACGCAGTGTTTT,-,TRBV11-3,-,TRBJ2-3
CASGQGGADTQYF,TGTGCCAGTGGCCAAGGAGGGGCGGATACGCAGTATTTT,-,TRBV11-1,-,TRBJ2-3
CASSLVLAGAGGEQFF,TGCGCCAGCAGCTTGGTGTTAGCGGGAGCCGGGGGTGAGCAGTTCTTC,TRBD2,TRBV5-1,-,TRBJ2-1
CASSLAVQAVSVQFF,TGTGCCAGCAGCCTAGCGGTCCAGGCTGTCAGTGTGCAGTTCTTC,TRBD2,TRBV11-3,-,TRBJ2-1
CASSVVGVRFF,TGTGCCAGCAGCGTAGTAGGGGTCAGGTTCTTC,-,TRBV9,-,TRBJ2-1
CASSLSDRPNSPLHF,TGTGCCAGCAGTTTATCGGACAGGCCTAATTCACCCCTCCACTTT,TRBD1,TRBV28,many,TRBJ1-6
CSTQISVGLAGNEQFF,TGCAGTACCCAAATCTCCGTGGGACTAGCGGGAAATGAGCAGTTCTTC,TRBD2,TRBV20-1,-,TRBJ2-1
CASSLGAGGLNGYTF,TGTGCCAGCAGTTTAGGTGCAGGGGGCTTGAATGGCTACACCTTC,TRBD1,TRBV27,few,TRBJ1-2
CASSTLTGINYGYTF,TGTGCCAGCAGCACTCTGACAGGAATTAACTATGGCTACACCTTC,-,TRBV5-6,many,TRBJ1-2
CASRIEGNDGADILTF,TGTGCCAGCAGGATTGAGGGGAACGATGGGGCCGACATCCTGACTTTC,-,TRBV12-3/TRBV12-4,-,TRBJ2-6